This T cell receptor (beta chain) was obtained from a study of blood T cells in healthy people across ages. Combining a sample-barcoded 5' primer with a J-beta primer mix, a second PCR ran for about 7 to 11 cycles. Every single cDNA molecule received a tag from a template-switch adaptor with 12 random nucleotides. TCRdb re-called the 5' RACE reads through MiXCR, storing one row per CDR3 protein. The table includes fewer than 800,000 distinct CDR3 sequences, around a fifth detected once. The CDR3 extends over 13 amino acids. The V gene lost 1 base and the J gene lost 5 bases, with 11 bases spanning the gap. Germline V lookup: CDR1 DFQATT, CDR2 SNEGSKA (reference sequence). This clonotype was recorded many times.

The sequenced sample consisted of blood. The receptor's source is a man between 65 and 80 years old in good health. The V call is TRBV20-1, the J call TRBJ1-2; D remains unclear. CDR3: CSARVPGGYGYTF. The CDR3 DNA follows: TGCAGTGCTAGAGTACCGGGCGGTTATGGCTACACCTTC.